A selection of T cell receptor beta chains follows, all from one sample in a study of naive and memory T cell subsets. TCRdb fed the UMI-ligation and nested PCR reads into MiXCR, producing one record per CDR3 protein. The sample includes approximately 80,000 distinct CDR3 sequences, 9% to 9.5% of them seen just once. The sequencing sample was made of naive CD8+ T cells from blood. These receptors originate from a human donor in good health. Both conserved end residues are part of each CDR3. D genes are given only for firm matches. For some rows the clone size is stated as once, few or many, or as a class when expanded; others skip it.

j_call clone_size d_call v_call cdr3_length cdr3_nt cdr3_aa
TRBJ2-3 many - TRBV7-9 14 TGTGCCAGCAGCCTCTTAGCGGACACAGATACGCAGTATTTT CASSLLADTDTQYF
TRBJ1-1 - - TRBV9 14 TGTGCCAGCAGCGCTACAACAGGGAACACTGAAGCTTTCTTT CASSATTGNTEAFF
TRBJ2-1 - TRBD2 TRBV5-1 15 TGCGCCAGCAGCCCACTAGCGGGAGGCCCCAATGAGCAGTTCTTC CASSPLAGGPNEQFF
TRBJ2-5 - - TRBV28 14 TGTGCCAGCAGTTTTCGGCGTGAGGTAGAGACCCAGTACTTC CASSFRREVETQYF
TRBJ2-7 few TRBD1 TRBV11-1 16 TGTGCCAGCAGCCTCCTCGGACAGGCCAGCTCCTACGAGCAGTACTTC CASSLLGQASSYEQYF
TRBJ2-7 few TRBD1 TRBV28 13 TGTGCCACCGACAGGGTCCCTCCCTACGAGCAGTACTTC CATDRVPPYEQYF
TRBJ1-2 many - TRBV30 12 TGTGCCTGGGAAGGGGTCGATCTAGGCTACACCTTC CAWEGVDLGYTF
TRBJ2-5 many - TRBV27 15 TGTGCCAGCAGTCCCTCACCGGACGGGCCAGAGACCCAGTACTTC CASSPSPDGPETQYF
TRBJ1-2 - TRBD1 TRBV27 14 TGTGCCAGCAGTTTCACCGGGACAGACTATGGCTACACCTTC CASSFTGTDYGYTF
TRBJ1-4 - - TRBV6-1 12 TGTGCCAGCGCCGACAGAGGTGAAAAACTGTTTTTT CASADRGEKLFF
TRBJ2-3 many TRBD1 TRBV10-3 14 TGTGCCATCGGGACAGGGACGTTCGCAGATACGCAGTATTTT CAIGTGTFADTQYF
TRBJ2-1 many TRBD2 TRBV5-1 16 TGCGCCAGCAGCACGAAAGCGGGGGGGATTTACAATGAGCAGTTCTTC CASSTKAGGIYNEQFF
TRBJ2-1 few - TRBV9 16 TGTGCCAGCAGCCCAGCCTCAGGAAGCTCCTACAATGAGCAGTTCTTC CASSPASGSSYNEQFF
TRBJ2-7 many TRBD1 TRBV3-1 15 TGTGCCAGCAGCCAAGAGTGGGACAGGGGTTACGAGCAGTACTTC CASSQEWDRGYEQYF
TRBJ2-3 few TRBD2 TRBV4-2 14 TGTGCCAGCAGCCAGCGACTAGCACTAGATACGCAGTATTTT CASSQRLALDTQYF
TRBJ2-2 many - TRBV29-1 12 TGCAGCGCTACCGTCGACACCGGGGAGCTGTTTTTT CSATVDTGELFF
TRBJ1-3 - TRBD1 TRBV7-8 18 TGTGCCAGCAGCTTAGCGCCGGGACAGCCGCGCTCTGGAAACACCATATATTTT CASSLAPGQPRSGNTIYF
TRBJ2-3 many - TRBV18 16 TGTGCCATCAAAGGCGTCGACCGGGTGCGCACAGATACGCAGTATTTT CAIKGVDRVRTDTQYF
TRBJ2-3 many - TRBV7-9 15 TGTGCCAGCAGCTTAAGCGGCGGGAGCACAGATACGCAGTATTTT CASSLSGGSTDTQYF
TRBJ1-5 - - TRBV5-4 15 TGTGCCAGCAGCTTCACCGGCGTAGGCAATCAGCCCCAGCATTTT CASSFTGVGNQPQHF
TRBJ2-7 few TRBD2 TRBV10-3 15 TGTGCCATCACCTCAGGGACTAGCGGGACCTACGAGCAGTACTTC CAITSGTSGTYEQYF
TRBJ2-6 many - TRBV29-1 21 TGCAGCGTTGAGGGCATAGGCCCCCCTGACGACAGCGACTCTGGGGCCAACGTCCTGACTTTC CSVEGIGPPDDSDSGANVLTF
TRBJ1-2 - - TRBV9 16 TGTGCCAGCAGCGTAGCTGGGGCAGGGTCGACCTATGGCTACACCTTC CASSVAGAGSTYGYTF
TRBJ2-1 many - TRBV24-1 15 TGTGCCACCAGTGATTTGAGGGACGTGAACAATGAGCAGTTCTTC CATSDLRDVNNEQFF
TRBJ2-1 - TRBD1 TRBV4-3 17 TGCGCCAGCAGCCAAGTTACCCTGGGACAGGAAAACAATGAGCAGTTCTTC CASSQVTLGQENNEQFF
TRBJ1-2 - - TRBV11-2 15 TGTGCCAGCAGCTTATTACGGGGGGCGTCGAATGGCTACACCTTC CASSLLRGASNGYTF
TRBJ1-1 - - TRBV29-1 10 TGCAGCTCAGAGCAGGGGCCTGAAGCTTTC CSSEQGPEAF
TRBJ2-3 many - TRBV7-9 11 TGTGCCAGCATCTCCATGGATACGCAGTATTTT CASISMDTQYF
TRBJ2-1 - - TRBV6-5 15 TGTGCCAGCAGCCCCCAGGGAATACCTTACAATGAGCAGTTCTTC CASSPQGIPYNEQFF
TRBJ2-3 many - TRBV20-1 11 TGCAGTGCTAGTTATTTGGATACGCAGTATTTT CSASYLDTQYF
TRBJ2-1 many - TRBV15 20 - CATSFGLALNEQFFGPGIFF
TRBJ1-5 - TRBD1 TRBV5-6 12 TGTGCCAGTGGGACAGGGGAACAGCCCCAGCATTTT CASGTGEQPQHF
TRBJ2-5 many - TRBV7-3 16 - CASSLIGGETQYFQYF
TRBJ1-1 - - TRBV13 13 TGTGCCAGCATAACACCAAGTGGCACTGAAGCTTTCTTT CASITPSGTEAFF
TRBJ2-7 few TRBD2 TRBV29-1 13 TGCAGCGTTGAAAAGGGGACTAGCTACGAGCAGTACTTC CSVEKGTSYEQYF
TRBJ2-7 many TRBD1 TRBV29-1 13 TGCAGCGTTGACCGGGACAGGGGCCACGAGCAGTACTTC CSVDRDRGHEQYF
TRBJ1-1 many - TRBV12-3/TRBV12-4 14 TGTGCCAGCAACAGCCGGGCTACGAACACTGAAGCTTTCTTT CASNSRATNTEAFF
TRBJ2-3 few - TRBV28 15 TGTGCCAGCAGTTTAATGGGGACTAGCACAGATACGCAGTATTTT CASSLMGTSTDTQYF
TRBJ2-3 - TRBD2 TRBV10-3 15 TGTGCCATCAGTGTTTGGACTAGCGGAACAGTTACGCAGTATTTT CAISVWTSGTVTQYF
TRBJ2-7 - - TRBV10-3 13 TGTGCCATCACCCCGGCTACGGGGGACGAGCAGTACTTC CAITPATGDEQYF
TRBJ2-6 few - TRBV12-3/TRBV12-4 20 TGTGCCAGCAGACCTGGGGGACACAGGGGAGGAGGCTCTGGGGCCAACGTCCTGACTTTC CASRPGGHRGGGSGANVLTF
TRBJ2-2 - - TRBV27 14 TGTGCCAGCAGTTTATCCCTGGACGCCGGGGAGCTGTTTTTT CASSLSLDAGELFF
TRBJ2-1 many - TRBV7-9 14 TGTGCCAGCAGCTTCGGGGCAGGGTACAATGAGCAGTTCTTC CASSFGAGYNEQFF
TRBJ2-3 many - TRBV30 15 TGTGCCTGGAGTGAGGCTCAAGGGGGTACAGATACGCAGTATTTT CAWSEAQGGTDTQYF
TRBJ2-2 many - TRBV5-1 14 TGCGCCAGCGGTGCTGTCCCGAACACCGGGGAGCTGTTTTTT CASGAVPNTGELFF
TRBJ1-2 few - TRBV7-9 13 TGTGCCAGCAGCCCAGGGATTCCCTATGGCTACACCTTC CASSPGIPYGYTF
TRBJ2-6 - TRBD2 TRBV11-2 18 TGTGCCAGCAGCTTGACTAGCGGGAGGCCCTCTGGGGCCAACGTCCTGACTTTC CASSLTSGRPSGANVLTF
TRBJ2-1 few - TRBV3-1 17 TGTGCCAGCAGCCAAGACTGGAGTGGTATACTTACCAATGAGCAGTTCTTC CASSQDWSGILTNEQFF
TRBJ2-1 many TRBD2 TRBV15 17 TGTGCCACCAGCAGAGAACTAGCGGGAGGTATATGGAATGAGCAGTTCTTC CATSRELAGGIWNEQFF
TRBJ2-7 - - TRBV15 15 TGTGCCACCAGCAGGAGAGGGGGGGGGGTCTACGAGCAGTACTTC CATSRRGGGVYEQYF
TRBJ2-7 many TRBD1 TRBV29-1 16 TGCAGCGTTGAAGGAGTCCGGGACAGGGGCTCCTACGAGCAGTACTTC CSVEGVRDRGSYEQYF
TRBJ2-3 many TRBD2 TRBV28 17 TGTGCCAGCAGTTTTCGCACTAGCGGGAGGTTGTCAGATACGCAGTATTTT CASSFRTSGRLSDTQYF
TRBJ2-1 few - TRBV4-2 16 TGTGCCAGCAGCCTCCGTGACACAGGGAACTACAATGAGCAGTTCTTC CASSLRDTGNYNEQFF
TRBJ2-7 - TRBD1 TRBV29-1 13 TGCAGCGTCAGGACAGGGGGCACCTACGAGCAGTACTTC CSVRTGGTYEQYF
TRBJ2-3 - - TRBV2 13 TGTGCCAGCGCGGCCTGGCGACCAGATACGCAGTATTTT CASAAWRPDTQYF